This T cell receptor (beta chain) was profiled in a study of cytomegalovirus exposure and HLA in healthy donors. Study-level findings and limits: Later, an analysis found that TCR clusters from the first cohort tended to co-occur in the 130 or so validation repertoires.

Here immunoSEQ multiplex PCR was the method, and the copy in TCRdb shows in-frame clones only, minus some. The data show fewer than 400,000 clones, with approximately 90% seen just once and about 0.91% held by the top ten. The donors were members of the validation cohort, which comprised 100 to 150 subjects and was separate from the first cohort of some 680 subjects. Concerning this clone: Its target is unknown.

The germline V gene has CDR1 LGHNT and CDR2 FRNRAP. V trimming: 5 bases; J trimming: 2 bases; junction bases outside the gene matches: 14. The CDR3 runs 18 residues. The chain carries TRBV12-5 and TRBJ2-1, with 8 bases identical to TRBD2. The sample consisted of PBMCs. The clonotype was recovered from a woman younger than 30 in good health and CMV-seronegative. The CDR3 coding sequence is TGTGCTAGTGGTCCCCCATACCGACTAGCGCCAACCTACAATGAGCAGTTCTTC. This sequence encodes CASGPPYRLAPTYNEQFF.